This entry lists 4 T cell receptor beta chains sequenced from one sample in a study of Tregs in tolerant kidney transplant recipients. Measured with immunoSEQ multiplex PCR; TCRdb has only the in-frame clones, and not every one. The sample yields about 240,000 clones, approximately 83% seen once. Sequenced material: CD4+ T cells from blood. Receptor source: a human donor in good health.

Only a few counts were recorded for this clone. The chain uses TRBV19 and TRBJ1-4; D call uncertain. V was shortened by 5 bases and J by 4 bases, with 14 bases between the two germline ends. CDR3 length equals 15 residues. Germline V gene sequence: CDR1 LNHDA, CDR2 SQIVND (reference sequence). The CDR3 region has the DNA TGTGCCAGTAGTCCTCGAGGAGGGTTTAATGAAAAACTGTTTTTT. Amino acids: CASSPRGGFNEKLFF.

This rearrangement joins TRBV6-1 to TRBJ1-4; TRBD1 is a possible D gene (5 bases). Germline CDR1 is MNHNS and CDR2 is SASEGT. V shed 4 bases and J shed 6 bases, with 9 bases lying between them. CDR3 length: 13 residues. The CDR3 reads CASSGGPHEKLFF. The DNA for the CDR3 is TGTGCCAGCAGTGGGGGACCTCATGAAAAACTGTTTTTT.

The sample holds a few counts of this clone. This sequence joins TRBV7-6 and TRBJ2-7; D gene uncertain. V dropped 5 bases and J dropped 7 bases, with 15 bases sitting between them. The CDR3 contains 13 residues. The germline CDR1 and CDR2 sequences are SGHVS and FNYEAQ. DNA for the CDR3: TGTGCCAGCAGCCGAAAGAGTGGGGATGAGCAGTACTTC. This gives the protein CASSRKSGDEQYF.

The table lists this clone with a count of one. V gene TRBV19 combines with J gene TRBJ2-2; no reliable D call. V gave up 7 bases and J gave up 6 bases, with 12 bases separating them. This CDR3 comprises 13 residues. Germline V gene lookup returns CDR1 LNHDA and CDR2 SQIVND (reference sequence). As DNA, the CDR3 is TGTGCCAGTAAACCCTCAGGCCCCGGGGAGCTGTTTTTT. This sequence encodes CASKPSGPGELFF.